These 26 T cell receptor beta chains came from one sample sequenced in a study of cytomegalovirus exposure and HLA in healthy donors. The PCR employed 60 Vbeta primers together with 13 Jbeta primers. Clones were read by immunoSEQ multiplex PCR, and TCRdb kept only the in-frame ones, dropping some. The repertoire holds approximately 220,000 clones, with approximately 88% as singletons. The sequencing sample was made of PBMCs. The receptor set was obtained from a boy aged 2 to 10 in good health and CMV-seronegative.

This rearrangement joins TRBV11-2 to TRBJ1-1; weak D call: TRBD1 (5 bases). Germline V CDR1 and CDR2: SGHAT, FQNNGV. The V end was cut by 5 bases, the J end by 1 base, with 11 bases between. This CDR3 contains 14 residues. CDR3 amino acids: CASSPGHKNTEAFF. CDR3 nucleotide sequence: TGTGCCAGCAGCCCAGGACACAAGAACACTGAAGCTTTCTTT.

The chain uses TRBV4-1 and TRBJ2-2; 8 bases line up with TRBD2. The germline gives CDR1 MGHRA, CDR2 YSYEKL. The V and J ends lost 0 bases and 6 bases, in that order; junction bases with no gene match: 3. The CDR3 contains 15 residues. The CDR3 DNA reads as TGCGCCAGCAGCCAAGATTTGGGACTAGCCGGGGAGCTGTTTTTT. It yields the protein CASSQDLGLAGELFF.

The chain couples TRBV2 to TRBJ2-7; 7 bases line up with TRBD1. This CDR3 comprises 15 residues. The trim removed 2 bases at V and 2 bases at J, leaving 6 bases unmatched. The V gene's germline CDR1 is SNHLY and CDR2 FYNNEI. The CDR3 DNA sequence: TGTGCCAGCAGTGAAATGACAGGGCCTACCTACGAGCAGTACTTC. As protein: CASSEMTGPTYEQYF.

CDR3 amino acids: CASSPSTGAGTEAFF. CDR3 in DNA: TGCGCCAGCAGCCCCTCAACAGGGGCCGGTACTGAAGCTTTCTTT. V is TRBV5-1 and J is TRBJ1-1; 7 bases are a match to TRBD1. V lost 4 bases to trimming and J lost 5 bases; unmatched junction nucleotides: 11. The CDR3 has 15 amino acids. Germline values: CDR1 SGHRS, CDR2 YFSETQ.

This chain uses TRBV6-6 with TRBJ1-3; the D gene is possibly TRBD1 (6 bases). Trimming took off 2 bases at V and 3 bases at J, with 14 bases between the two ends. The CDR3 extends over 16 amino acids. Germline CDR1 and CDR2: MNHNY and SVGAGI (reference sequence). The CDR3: CASSYGTGLGGNTIYF. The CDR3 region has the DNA TGTGCCAGCAGTTACGGTACAGGGCTTGGTGGAAACACCATATATTTT.

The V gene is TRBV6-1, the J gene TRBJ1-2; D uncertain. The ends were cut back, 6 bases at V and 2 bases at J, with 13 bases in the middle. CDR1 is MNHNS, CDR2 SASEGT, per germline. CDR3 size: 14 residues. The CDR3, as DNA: TGTGCCAGCAGAAGTTCGACTGGGAACTATGGCTACACCTTC. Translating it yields CASRSSTGNYGYTF.

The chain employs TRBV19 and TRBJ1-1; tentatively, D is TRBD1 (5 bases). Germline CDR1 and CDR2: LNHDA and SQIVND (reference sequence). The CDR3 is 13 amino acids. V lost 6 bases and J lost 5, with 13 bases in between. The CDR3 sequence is CASSRQGETEAFF. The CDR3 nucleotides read TGTGCCAGTAGCCGCCAAGGGGAAACTGAAGCTTTCTTT.

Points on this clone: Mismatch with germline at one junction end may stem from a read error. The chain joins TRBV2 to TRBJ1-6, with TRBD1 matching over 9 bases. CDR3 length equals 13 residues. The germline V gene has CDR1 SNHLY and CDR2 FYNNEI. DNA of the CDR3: TGTGCCGGCAGTGACAGGGGGGAATCACCCCTCCACTTT. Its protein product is CAGSDRGESPLHF.

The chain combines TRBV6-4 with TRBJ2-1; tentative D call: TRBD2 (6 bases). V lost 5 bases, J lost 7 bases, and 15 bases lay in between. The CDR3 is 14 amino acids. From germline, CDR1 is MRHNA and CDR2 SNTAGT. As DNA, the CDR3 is TGTGCCAGCAGTAAGACTAGTGGAATGAATGAGCAGTTCTTC. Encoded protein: CASSKTSGMNEQFF.

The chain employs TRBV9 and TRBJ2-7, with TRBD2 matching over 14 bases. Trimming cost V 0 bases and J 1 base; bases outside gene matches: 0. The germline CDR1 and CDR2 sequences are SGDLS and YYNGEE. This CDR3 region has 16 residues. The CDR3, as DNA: TGTGCCAGCAGCGTAGGACTAGCGGGAGGGTCCTACGAGCAGTACTTC. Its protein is CASSVGLAGGSYEQYF.

CDR3 sequence (DNA): TGTGCCAGCAGCTCCTCGAGGGTAGATACGCAGTATTTT. This encodes CASSSSRVDTQYF. The chain carries TRBV7-2 and TRBJ2-3; tentative D call: TRBD2 (5 bases). Trimming pared 4 bases from V and 5 bases from J, leaving 10 bases between. The CDR3 is made up of 13 amino acids. Germline V gene sequence: CDR1 SGHTA, CDR2 FQGNSA.

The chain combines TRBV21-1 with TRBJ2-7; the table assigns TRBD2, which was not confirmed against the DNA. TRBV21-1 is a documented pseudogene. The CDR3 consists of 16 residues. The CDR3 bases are TGTGCCAGCAGCGGCCTACTAGCGCCCGGGGCCTACGAGCAGTACTTC. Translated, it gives CASSGLLAPGAYEQYF.

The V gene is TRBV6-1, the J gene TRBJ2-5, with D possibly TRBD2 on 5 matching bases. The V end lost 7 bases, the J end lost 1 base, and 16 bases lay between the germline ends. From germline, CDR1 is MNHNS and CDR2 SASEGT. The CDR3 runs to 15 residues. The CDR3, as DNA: TGTGCCAGCAACCCTAGCTGGGGAAGCCAAGAGACCCAGTACTTC. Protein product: CASNPSWGSQETQYF.

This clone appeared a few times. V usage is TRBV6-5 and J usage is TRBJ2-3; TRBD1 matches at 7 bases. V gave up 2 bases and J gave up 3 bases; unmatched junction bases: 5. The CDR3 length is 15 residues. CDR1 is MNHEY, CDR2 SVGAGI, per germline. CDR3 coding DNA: TGTGCCAGCAGTTACCTGACAGGGCAGACAGATACGCAGTATTTT. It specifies CASSYLTGQTDTQYF.

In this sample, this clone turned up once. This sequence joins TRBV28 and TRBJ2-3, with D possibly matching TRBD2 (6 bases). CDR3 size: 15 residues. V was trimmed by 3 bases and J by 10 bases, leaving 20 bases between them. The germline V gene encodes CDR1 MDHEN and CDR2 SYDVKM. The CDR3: CASSFGTGLVDAQYF. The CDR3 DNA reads TGTGCCAGCAGTTTCGGGACTGGGCTGGTCGATGCGCAGTATTTT. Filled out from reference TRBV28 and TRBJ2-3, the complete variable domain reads DVKVTQSSRYLVKRTGEKVFLECVQDMDHENMFWYRQDPGLGLRLIYFSYDVKMKEKGDIPEGYSVSREKKERFSLILESASTNQTSMYLCASSFGTGLVDAQYFGPGTRLTVL.

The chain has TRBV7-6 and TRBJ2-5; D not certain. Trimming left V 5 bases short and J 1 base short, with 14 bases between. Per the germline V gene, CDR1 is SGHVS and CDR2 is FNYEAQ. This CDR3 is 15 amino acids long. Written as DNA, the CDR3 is TGTGCCAGCAGCCGGCCCCCGGGTACCCAAGAGACCCAGTACTTC. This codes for CASSRPPGTQETQYF.

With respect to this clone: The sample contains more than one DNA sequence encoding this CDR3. DNA of the CDR3: TGTGCCAGCAGTCTCGGGACTAGCGGGAGGAATGAGCAGTTCTTC. Its translation is CASSLGTSGRNEQFF. J is TRBJ2-1 and V is TRBV27, with 15 bases matching TRBD2. Per the germline V gene, CDR1 is MNHEY and CDR2 is SMNVEV (reference sequence). V lost 5 bases and J lost 7; bases outside the gene matches: 3. This CDR3 region has 15 residues.

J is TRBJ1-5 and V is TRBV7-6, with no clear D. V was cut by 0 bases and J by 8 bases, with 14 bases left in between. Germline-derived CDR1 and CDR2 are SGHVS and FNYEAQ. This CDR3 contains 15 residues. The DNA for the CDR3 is TGTGCCAGCAGCTTAGCCGCAGGCCGGGGAGAGCCCCAGCATTTT. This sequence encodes CASSLAAGRGEPQHF.

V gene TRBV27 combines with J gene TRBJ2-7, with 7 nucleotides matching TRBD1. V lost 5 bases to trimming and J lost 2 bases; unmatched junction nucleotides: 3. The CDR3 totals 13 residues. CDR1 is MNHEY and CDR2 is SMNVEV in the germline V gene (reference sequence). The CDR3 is CASSPGQAYEQYF. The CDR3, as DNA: TGTGCCAGCAGTCCCGGACAGGCCTACGAGCAGTACTTC.

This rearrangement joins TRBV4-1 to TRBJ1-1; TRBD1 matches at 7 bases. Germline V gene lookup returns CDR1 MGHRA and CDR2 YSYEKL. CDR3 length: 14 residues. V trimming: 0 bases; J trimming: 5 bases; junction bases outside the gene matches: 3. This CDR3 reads CASSQDLTGTEAFF. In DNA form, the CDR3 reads TGCGCCAGCAGCCAAGACCTGACAGGGACTGAAGCTTTCTTT.

In DNA form, the CDR3 reads TGCGCCAGCAGCGTTTACAGGGGTGGCACTGAAGCTTTCTTT. Translated, it gives CASSVYRGGTEAFF. The genes are TRBV5-1 and TRBJ1-1; the match to TRBD1 covers 7 bases. V lost 4 bases, J lost 4 bases, and 7 bases stayed unmatched. The CDR3 is made up of 14 amino acids. Germline V gene data show CDR1 as SGHRS and CDR2 as YFSETQ.

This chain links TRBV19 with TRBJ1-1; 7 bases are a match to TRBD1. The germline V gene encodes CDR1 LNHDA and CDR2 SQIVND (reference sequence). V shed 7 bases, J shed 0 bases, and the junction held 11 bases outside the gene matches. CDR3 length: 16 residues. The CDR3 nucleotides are TGTGCCAGTACTCAGTTTTCGGGACAGTTGAACACTGAAGCTTTCTTT. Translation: CASTQFSGQLNTEAFF. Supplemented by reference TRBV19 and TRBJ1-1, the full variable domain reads DGGITQSPKYLFRKEGQNVTLSCEQNLNHDAMYWYRQDPGQGLRLIYYSQIVNDFQKGDIAEGYSVSREKKESFPLTVTSAQKNPTAFYLCASTQFSGQLNTEAFFGQGTRLTVV.

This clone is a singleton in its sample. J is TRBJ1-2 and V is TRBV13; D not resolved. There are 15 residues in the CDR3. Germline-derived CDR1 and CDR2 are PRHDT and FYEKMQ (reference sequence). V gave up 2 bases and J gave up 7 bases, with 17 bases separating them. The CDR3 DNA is TGTGCCAGCAGCTTATATGGGCCGGATGAGGGTGGCTACACCTTC. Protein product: CASSLYGPDEGGYTF.

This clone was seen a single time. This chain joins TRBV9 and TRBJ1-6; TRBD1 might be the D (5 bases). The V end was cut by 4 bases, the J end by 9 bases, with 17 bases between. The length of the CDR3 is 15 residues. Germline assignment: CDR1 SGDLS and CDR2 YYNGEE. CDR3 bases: TGTGCCAGCAGCTCCAGCGGGGGAGTGGGTTCACCCCTCCACTTT. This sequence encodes CASSSSGGVGSPLHF.

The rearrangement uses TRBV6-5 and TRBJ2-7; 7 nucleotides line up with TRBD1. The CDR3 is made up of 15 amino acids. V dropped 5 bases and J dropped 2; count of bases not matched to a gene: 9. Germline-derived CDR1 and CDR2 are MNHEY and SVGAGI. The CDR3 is CASSTGTVPPYEQYF. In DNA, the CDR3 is TGTGCCAGCAGTACGGGGACAGTTCCTCCCTACGAGCAGTACTTC.

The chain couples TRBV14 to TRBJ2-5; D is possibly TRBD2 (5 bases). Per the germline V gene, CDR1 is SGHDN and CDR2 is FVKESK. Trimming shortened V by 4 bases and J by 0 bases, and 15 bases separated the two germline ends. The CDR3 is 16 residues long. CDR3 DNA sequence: TGTGCCAGCAGCCGGGGTGGAGGAGCCTACCAAGAGACCCAGTACTTC. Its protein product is CASSRGGGAYQETQYF.